This T cell receptor (beta chain) derives from a study of PD-1 blockade in mismatch repair-deficient tumors. Germline V CDR1 and CDR2: LNHDA, SQIVND (reference sequence). V lost 6 bases to trimming and J lost 7 bases; unmatched junction nucleotides: 15. CDR3 size: 15 residues. Sequenced by immunoSEQ multiplex PCR; TCRdb stores in-frame clones only, minus some. Of about 100,000 clones in the sample, 82% are singletons; the top ten hold around 6.6%. This sequence originates from an adult with mismatch repair-deficient cancer. The gene calls are TRBV19 and TRBJ2-7, with TRBD1 matching 7 bases. The sample in question was peripheral blood, obtained 35 to 37 weeks after starting pembrolizumab. Here the CDR3 reads CASRKDRDSSEEQYF. CDR3 nucleotides: TGTGCCAGTAGGAAGGACCGGGACAGTTCTGAAGAGCAGTACTTC.